One and the same sample provided the 9 T cell receptor beta chains below, sequenced in a study of tumor-infiltrating T cells and Merkel cell polyomavirus. For the study at large: The T cells studied were CD8+ and recognized the Merkel cell polyomavirus KLL epitope.

All patients' tumors stained robustly positive for Merkel cell polyomavirus Large T antigen by immunohistochemistry. Data came from immunoSEQ multiplex PCR; TCRdb stores just in-frame clones and leaves some out. The data contain about 3,000 clones, 84% of them seen just once; the ten biggest clones take up around 8.3%. Material: tumor tissue. The source of these receptors is a man aged 50 or older with Merkel cell carcinoma.

The chain is built from TRBV5-1 and TRBJ1-4; D gene uncertain. This CDR3 spans 15 amino acids. In germline, CDR1 is SGHRS, CDR2 YFSETQ. V dropped 1 base and J dropped 7 bases, with 14 bases sitting between them. CDR3 bases: TGCGCCAGCAGCTTGTTTTCCGCGGAGCTTGAAAAACTGTTTTTT. It yields the protein CASSLFSAELEKLFF.

The V gene is TRBV7-6, the J gene TRBJ1-2, with D tentatively TRBD1 (6 bases). The ends were cut back, 6 bases at V and 6 bases at J, with 23 bases in the middle. Germline V gene data show CDR1 as SGHVS and CDR2 as FNYEAQ. The CDR3 is 16 residues long. The CDR3 DNA reads as TGTGCCAGCAGGTTGGTTCCGACAGGCTATTGGGATGGCTACACCTTC. Translation gives CASRLVPTGYWDGYTF.

The chain uses TRBV5-1 and TRBJ1-6; D uncertain. CDR3 length equals 13 residues. V shed 0 bases and J shed 5 bases, with 3 bases lying between them. CDR1 and CDR2 from the germline V gene are SGHRS and YFSETQ. The chain's CDR3 is CASSLDNNSPLHF. The CDR3 DNA is TGCGCCAGCAGCTTGGATAATAATTCACCCCTCCACTTT.

Comments on this clone: At one end, the junction sequence differs from germline, possibly due to a read error. The V call is TRBV6-5, the J call TRBJ1-4, with TRBD1 identical over 9 bases. Germline values: CDR1 MNHEY, CDR2 SVGAGI. This CDR3 spans 14 amino acids. The CDR3 DNA is TGTGCCGGCAGCCCAACAGGGGGCAGGGAAAAACTGTTTTTT. Translated: CAGSPTGGREKLFF.

V and J are TRBV19 and TRBJ2-7, with D perhaps matching TRBD2 (5 bases). Germline CDR1 is LNHDA and CDR2 is SQIVND (reference sequence). Trimming stripped 4 bases from V and 5 bases from J, with 12 bases between. This CDR3 has 13 residues. CDR3 in amino acids: CASSTHAGNEQYV. The DNA of the CDR3 is TGTGCCAGTAGTACACACGCCGGGAACGAGCAGTACGTC.

The chain employs TRBV4-2 and TRBJ2-2; D is uncertain. V lost 4 bases and J 6 bases, leaving 6 bases between the germline ends. This CDR3 spans 12 amino acids. CDR1 is LGHNA, CDR2 YNFKEQ, per germline. The CDR3 sequence: CASSPGSGELFF. CDR3 sequence (DNA): TGTGCCAGCAGCCCCGGGTCCGGGGAGCTGTTTTTT.

The rearrangement joins TRBV25-1 to TRBJ2-6, with unresolved D. This CDR3 comprises 13 residues. V shed 6 bases and J shed 2 bases, with 5 bases lying between them. Germline CDR1 is MGHDK and CDR2 is SYGVNS. The DNA for the CDR3 is TGTGCCAGCAGCGTTGCTGGGGCCAACGTCCTGACTTTC. Residues: CASSVAGANVLTF.

This clone was picked up one time. The CDR3 DNA sequence: TGTGCCAGCAGCTTATTTTTAGCGGGGGGGACCCAGTACTTC. Amino acids: CASSLFLAGGTQYF. The rearrangement links TRBV7-2 to TRBJ2-5; TRBD2 agrees at 10 bases. CDR3 length equals 14 residues. Germline CDR1 and CDR2: SGHTA and FQGNSA. After removal of 2 bases from V and 7 bases from J, the junction contained 4 bases not matched to a gene. The entire variable domain, with the rest obtained from reference TRBV7-2 and TRBJ2-5, is as follows: GAGVSQSPSNKVTEKGKDVELRCDPISGHTALYWYRQSLGQGLEFLIYFQGNSAPDKSGLPSDRFSAERTGGSVSTLTIQRTQQEDSAVYLCASSLFLAGGTQYFGPGTRLLVL.

The chain combines TRBV5-5 with TRBJ2-1, with D unclear. The CDR3 extends over 13 amino acids. In germline, CDR1 is SGHKS, CDR2 YYEKEE (reference sequence). V lost 0 bases to trimming and J lost 6 bases, with 7 bases between them. The CDR3 nucleotides are TGTGCCAGCAGCTTGGCCTCGGTCAATGAGCAGTTCTTC. Translating it yields CASSLASVNEQFF.